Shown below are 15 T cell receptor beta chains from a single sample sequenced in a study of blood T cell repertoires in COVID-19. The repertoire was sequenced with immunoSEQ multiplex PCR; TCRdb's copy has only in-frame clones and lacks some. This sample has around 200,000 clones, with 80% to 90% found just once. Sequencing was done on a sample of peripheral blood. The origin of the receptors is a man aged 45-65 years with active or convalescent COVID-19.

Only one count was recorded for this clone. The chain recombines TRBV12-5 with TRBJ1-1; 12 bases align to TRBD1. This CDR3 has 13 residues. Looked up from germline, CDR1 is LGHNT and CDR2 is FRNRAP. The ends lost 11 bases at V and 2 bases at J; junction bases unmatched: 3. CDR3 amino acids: CAGGTGGNTEAFF. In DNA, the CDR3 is TGTGCTGGGGGGACAGGGGGCAACACTGAAGCTTTCTTT.

CDR3 protein: CATSDSYEQYF. The CDR3 region has the DNA TGTGCCACCAGTGATTCATACGAGCAGTACTTC. The chain joins TRBV24-1 to TRBJ2-7, with D unclear. In germline, CDR1 is KGHDR, CDR2 SFDVKD. Trimming took 2 bases from V and 4 from J, leaving 2 bases between them. The length of the CDR3 is 11 residues.

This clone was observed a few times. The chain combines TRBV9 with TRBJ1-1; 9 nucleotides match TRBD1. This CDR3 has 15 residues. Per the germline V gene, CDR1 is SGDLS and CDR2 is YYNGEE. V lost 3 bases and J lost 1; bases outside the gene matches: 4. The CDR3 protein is CASSEGTGSNTEAFF. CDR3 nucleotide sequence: TGTGCCAGCAGCGAGGGGACAGGGTCGAACACTGAAGCTTTCTTT.

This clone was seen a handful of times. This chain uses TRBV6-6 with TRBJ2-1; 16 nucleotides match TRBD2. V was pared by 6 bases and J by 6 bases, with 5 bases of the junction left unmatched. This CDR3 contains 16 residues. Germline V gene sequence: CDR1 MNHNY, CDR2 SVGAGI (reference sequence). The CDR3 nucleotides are TGTGCCAGCAGCCACGGGACTAGCGGGAGGGTCAATGAGCAGTTCTTC. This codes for CASSHGTSGRVNEQFF.

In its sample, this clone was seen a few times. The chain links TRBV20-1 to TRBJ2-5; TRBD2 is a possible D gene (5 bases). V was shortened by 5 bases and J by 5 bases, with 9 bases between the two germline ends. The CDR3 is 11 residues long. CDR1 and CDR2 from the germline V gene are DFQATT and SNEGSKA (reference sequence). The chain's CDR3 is CSARGGETQYF. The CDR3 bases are TGCAGTGCTCGGGGTGGCGAGACCCAGTACTTC.

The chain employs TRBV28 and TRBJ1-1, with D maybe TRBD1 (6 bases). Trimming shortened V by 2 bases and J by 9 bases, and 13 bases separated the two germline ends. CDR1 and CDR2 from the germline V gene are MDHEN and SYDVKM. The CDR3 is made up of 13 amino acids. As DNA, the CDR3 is TGTGCCAGCAGTTTAGCAGGGGCTTGGAAAGCTTTCTTT. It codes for CASSLAGAWKAFF.

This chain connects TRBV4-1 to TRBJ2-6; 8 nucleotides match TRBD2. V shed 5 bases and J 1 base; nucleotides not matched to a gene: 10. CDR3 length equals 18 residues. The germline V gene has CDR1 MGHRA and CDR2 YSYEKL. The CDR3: CASSTDPGGASGANVLTF. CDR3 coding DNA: TGCGCCAGCAGCACCGACCCGGGGGGGGCTTCTGGGGCCAACGTCCTGACTTTC.

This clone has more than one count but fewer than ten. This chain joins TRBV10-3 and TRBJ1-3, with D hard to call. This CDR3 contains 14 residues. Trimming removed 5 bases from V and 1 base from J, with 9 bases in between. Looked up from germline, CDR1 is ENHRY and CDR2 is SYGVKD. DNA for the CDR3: TGTGCCATCAGTCAGGACTTATCTGGAAACACCATATATTTT. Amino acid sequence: CAISQDLSGNTIYF.

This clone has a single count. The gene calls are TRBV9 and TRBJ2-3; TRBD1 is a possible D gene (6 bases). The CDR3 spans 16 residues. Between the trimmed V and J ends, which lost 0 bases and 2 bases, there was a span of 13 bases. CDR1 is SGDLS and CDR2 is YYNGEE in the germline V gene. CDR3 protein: CASSVGSRGYTDTQYF. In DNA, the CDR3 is TGTGCCAGCAGCGTAGGTAGCAGGGGCTACACAGATACGCAGTATTTT.

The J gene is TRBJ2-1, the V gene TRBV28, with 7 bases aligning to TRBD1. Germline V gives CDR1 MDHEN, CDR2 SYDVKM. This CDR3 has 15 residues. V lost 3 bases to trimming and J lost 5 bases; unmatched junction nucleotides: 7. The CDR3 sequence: CASSFDRVVNNEQFF. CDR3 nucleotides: TGTGCCAGCAGTTTTGACAGGGTGGTTAACAATGAGCAGTTCTTC.

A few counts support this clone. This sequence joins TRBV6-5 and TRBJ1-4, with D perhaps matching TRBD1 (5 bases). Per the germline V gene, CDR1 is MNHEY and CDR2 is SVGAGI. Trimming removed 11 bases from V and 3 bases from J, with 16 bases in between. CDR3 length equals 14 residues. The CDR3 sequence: CASAGGTSNEKLFF. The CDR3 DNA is TGTGCCTCAGCGGGCGGGACGTCTAATGAAAAACTGTTTTTT.

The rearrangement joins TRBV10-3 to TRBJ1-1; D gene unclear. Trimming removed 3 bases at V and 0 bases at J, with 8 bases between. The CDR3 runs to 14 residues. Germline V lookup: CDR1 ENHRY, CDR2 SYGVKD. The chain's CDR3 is CAISDSGMNTEAFF. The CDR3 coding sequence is TGTGCCATCAGTGACAGTGGCATGAACACTGAAGCTTTCTTT.

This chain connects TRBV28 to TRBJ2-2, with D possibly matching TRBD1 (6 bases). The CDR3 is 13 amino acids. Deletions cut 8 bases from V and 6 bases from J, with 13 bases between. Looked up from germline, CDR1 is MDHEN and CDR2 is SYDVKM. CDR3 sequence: CASYGAGAGELFF. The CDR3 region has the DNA TGTGCCAGCTATGGCGCAGGGGCCGGGGAGCTGTTTTTT.

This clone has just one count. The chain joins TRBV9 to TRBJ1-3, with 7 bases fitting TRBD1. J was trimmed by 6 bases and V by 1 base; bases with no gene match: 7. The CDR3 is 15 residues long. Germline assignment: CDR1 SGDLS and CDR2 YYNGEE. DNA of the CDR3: TGTGCCAGCAGCGTACAGACAGGGTGGGAAAACACCATATATTTT. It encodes CASSVQTGWENTIYF.

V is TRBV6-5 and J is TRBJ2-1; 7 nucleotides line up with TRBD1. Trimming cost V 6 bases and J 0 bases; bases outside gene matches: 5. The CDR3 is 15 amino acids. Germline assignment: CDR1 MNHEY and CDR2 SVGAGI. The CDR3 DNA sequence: TGTGCCAGCAGATTGACAGGGAGCTCCTACAATGAGCAGTTCTTC. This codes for CASRLTGSSYNEQFF.